What follows is one T cell receptor (beta chain) and its context. Antigen specificity is unknown. The authors extracted RNA and reverse transcribed it into cDNA as the sequencing template. Libraries were prepared by immunoSEQ multiplex PCR; TCRdb keeps only in-frame clonotypes and omits some of them. This table has about 180,000 clones, roughly 50% appearing once. This record comes from a study of CD8+ T cells in alopecia areata. Study results and caveats: In patients, TCRs were shared less clearly than in mice, and HLA may possibly be involved. Expanded CD8+ clones among the top 100, as well as scalp clonality, were significantly decreased by tofacitinib.

Treatment of the sample: oral pan-JAK inhibitor, 5-10 mg twice daily. Samples from alopecia areata patients were lesional scalp punch biopsies and peripheral blood. This sequence was found in a human donor with alopecia areata. The input for sequencing was CD4+ T cells sorted from blood, taken around week 55, from a patient treated with tofacitinib.

The CDR3 nucleotides are TGTGCCACCAGCAGAGGACAGGGGAATGGTCGAGGGGAGACCCAGTACTTC. As protein: CATSRGQGNGRGETQYF. This chain connects TRBV15 to TRBJ2-5; the match to TRBD1 covers 8 bases. The CDR3 spans 17 residues. CDR1 and CDR2 (germline): LNHNV, YYDKDF (reference sequence). The J segment lost 5 bases and the V segment lost 1 base, leaving 12 bases of the junction unmatched.